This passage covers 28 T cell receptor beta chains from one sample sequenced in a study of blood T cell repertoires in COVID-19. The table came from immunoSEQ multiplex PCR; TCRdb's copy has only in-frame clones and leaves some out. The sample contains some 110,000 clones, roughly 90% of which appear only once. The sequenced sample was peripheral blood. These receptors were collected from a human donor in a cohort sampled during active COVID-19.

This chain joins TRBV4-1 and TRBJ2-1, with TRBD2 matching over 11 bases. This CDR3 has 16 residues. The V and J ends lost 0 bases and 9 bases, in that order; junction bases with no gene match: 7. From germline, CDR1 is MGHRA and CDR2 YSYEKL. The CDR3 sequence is CASSQEGASGGSEQFF. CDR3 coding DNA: TGCGCCAGCAGCCAAGAAGGGGCTAGCGGGGGGAGTGAGCAGTTCTTC.

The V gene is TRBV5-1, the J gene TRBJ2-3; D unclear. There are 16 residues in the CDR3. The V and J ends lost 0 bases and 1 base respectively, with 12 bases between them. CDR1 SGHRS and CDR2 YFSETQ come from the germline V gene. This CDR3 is CASSLGYDMGTDTQYF. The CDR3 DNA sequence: TGCGCCAGCAGCTTGGGCTATGATATGGGCACAGATACGCAGTATTTT.

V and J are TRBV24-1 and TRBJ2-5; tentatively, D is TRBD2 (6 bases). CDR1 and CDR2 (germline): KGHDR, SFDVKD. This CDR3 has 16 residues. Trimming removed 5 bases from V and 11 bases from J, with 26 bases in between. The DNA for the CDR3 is TGTGCCACCAGTGTCCCCCCGACTAGGGCCCTATACAAACAGTACTTC. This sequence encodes CATSVPPTRALYKQYF.

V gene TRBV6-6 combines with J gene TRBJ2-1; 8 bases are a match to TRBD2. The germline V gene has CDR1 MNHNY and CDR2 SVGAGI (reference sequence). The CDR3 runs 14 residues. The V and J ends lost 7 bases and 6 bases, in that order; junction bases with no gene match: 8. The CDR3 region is CASKELAEPNEQFF. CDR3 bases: TGTGCCAGCAAGGAACTAGCGGAACCCAATGAGCAGTTCTTC.

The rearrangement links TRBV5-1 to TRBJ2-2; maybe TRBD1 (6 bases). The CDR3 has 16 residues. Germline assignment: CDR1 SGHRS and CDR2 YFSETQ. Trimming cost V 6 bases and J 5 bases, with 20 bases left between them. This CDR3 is CASNIQPGQPTGELFF. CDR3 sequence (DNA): TGCGCCAGCAACATTCAGCCGGGACAACCTACCGGGGAGCTGTTTTTT.

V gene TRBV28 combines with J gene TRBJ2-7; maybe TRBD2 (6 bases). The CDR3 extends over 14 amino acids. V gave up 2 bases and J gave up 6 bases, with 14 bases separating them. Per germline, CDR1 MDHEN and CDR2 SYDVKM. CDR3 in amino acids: CASSLGGNQAEQYF. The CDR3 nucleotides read TGTGCCAGCAGTTTAGGAGGGAATCAGGCCGAGCAGTACTTC.

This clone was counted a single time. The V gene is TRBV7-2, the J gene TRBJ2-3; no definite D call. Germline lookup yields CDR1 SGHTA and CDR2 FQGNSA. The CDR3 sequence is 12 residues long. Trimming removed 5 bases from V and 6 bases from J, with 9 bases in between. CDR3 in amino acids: CASSTSSDTQYF. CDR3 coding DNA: TGTGCCAGCAGCACCTCCAGTGATACGCAGTATTTT.

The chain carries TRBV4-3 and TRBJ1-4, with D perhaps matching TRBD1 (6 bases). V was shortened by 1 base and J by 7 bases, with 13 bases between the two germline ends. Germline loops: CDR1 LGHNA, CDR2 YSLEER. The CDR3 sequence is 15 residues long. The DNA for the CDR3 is TGCGCCAGCAGCCAAGTAAGCAGGGGAAGTGAAAAACTGTTTTTT. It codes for CASSQVSRGSEKLFF.

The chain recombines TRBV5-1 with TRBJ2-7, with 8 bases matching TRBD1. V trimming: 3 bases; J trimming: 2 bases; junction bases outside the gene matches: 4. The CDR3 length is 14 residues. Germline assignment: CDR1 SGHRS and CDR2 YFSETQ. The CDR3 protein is CASSSGQGAYEQYF. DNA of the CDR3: TGCGCCAGCAGCTCAGGACAGGGTGCCTACGAGCAGTACTTC.

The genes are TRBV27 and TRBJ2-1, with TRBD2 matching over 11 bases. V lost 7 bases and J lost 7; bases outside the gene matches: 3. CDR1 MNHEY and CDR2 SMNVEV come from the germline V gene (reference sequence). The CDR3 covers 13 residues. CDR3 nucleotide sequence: TGTGCCAGCAACATAGCGGGAGGGAATGAGCAGTTCTTC. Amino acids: CASNIAGGNEQFF.

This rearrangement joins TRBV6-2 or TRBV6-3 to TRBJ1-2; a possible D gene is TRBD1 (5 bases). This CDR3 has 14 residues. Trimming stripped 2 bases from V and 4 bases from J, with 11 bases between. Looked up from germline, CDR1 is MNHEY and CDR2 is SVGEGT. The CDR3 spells CASSYGRQSYGYTF. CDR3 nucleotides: TGTGCCAGCAGTTACGGCAGACAGAGCTATGGCTACACCTTC.

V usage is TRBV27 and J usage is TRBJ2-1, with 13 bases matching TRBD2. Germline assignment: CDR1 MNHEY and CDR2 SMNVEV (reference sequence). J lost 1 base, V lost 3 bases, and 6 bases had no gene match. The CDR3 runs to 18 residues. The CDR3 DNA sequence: TGTGCCAGCAGTTTCGGACTAGCGGGAGTTGTATCCTACAATGAGCAGTTCTTC. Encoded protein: CASSFGLAGVVSYNEQFF.

The CDR3 sequence: CASSLGTGYNQPQHF. The CDR3 nucleotides read TGTGCCAGCAGCTTAGGGACAGGTTATAATCAGCCCCAGCATTTT. The chain recombines TRBV7-9 with TRBJ1-5, with 7 nucleotides matching TRBD1. J gave up 4 bases and V 1 base, and 4 bases lay outside the gene matches. This CDR3 contains 15 residues. From germline, CDR1 is SEHNR and CDR2 FQNEAQ (reference sequence).

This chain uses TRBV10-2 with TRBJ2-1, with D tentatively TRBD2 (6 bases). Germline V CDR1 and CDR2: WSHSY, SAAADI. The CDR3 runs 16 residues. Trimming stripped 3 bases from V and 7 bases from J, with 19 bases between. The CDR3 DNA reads TGCGCCAGCAGTGACGGTGGGGGAGGAGAACGGAATGAGCAGTTCTTC. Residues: CASSDGGGGERNEQFF.

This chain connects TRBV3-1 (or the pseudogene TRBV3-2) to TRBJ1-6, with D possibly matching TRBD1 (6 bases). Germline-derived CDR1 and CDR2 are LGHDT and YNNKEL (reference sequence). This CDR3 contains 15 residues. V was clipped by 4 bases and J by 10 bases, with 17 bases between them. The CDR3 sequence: CASSPRTVEGSPLHF. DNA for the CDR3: TGTGCCAGCAGCCCGCGGACAGTCGAGGGGTCACCCCTCCACTTT.

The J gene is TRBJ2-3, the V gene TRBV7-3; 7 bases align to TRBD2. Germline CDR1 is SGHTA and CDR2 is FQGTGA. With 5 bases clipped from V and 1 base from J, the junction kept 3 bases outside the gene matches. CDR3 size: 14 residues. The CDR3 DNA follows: TGTGCCAGCAGCCGTGGGGGGGGCACAGATACGCAGTATTTT. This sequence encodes CASSRGGGTDTQYF.

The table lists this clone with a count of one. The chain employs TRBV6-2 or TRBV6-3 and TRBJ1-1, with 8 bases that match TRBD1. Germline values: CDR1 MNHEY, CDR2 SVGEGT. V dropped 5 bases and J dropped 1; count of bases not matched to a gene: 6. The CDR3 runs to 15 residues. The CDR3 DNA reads TGTGCCAGCAGTGCATCCGGGACAGGGAACACTGAAGCTTTCTTT. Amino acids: CASSASGTGNTEAFF.

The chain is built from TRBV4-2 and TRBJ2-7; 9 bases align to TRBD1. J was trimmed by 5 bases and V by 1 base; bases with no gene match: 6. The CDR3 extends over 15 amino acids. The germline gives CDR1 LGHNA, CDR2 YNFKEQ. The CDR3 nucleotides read TGTGCCAGCAGCCAAGTAGGGACAGGGATCCACGAGCAGTACTTC. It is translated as CASSQVGTGIHEQYF.

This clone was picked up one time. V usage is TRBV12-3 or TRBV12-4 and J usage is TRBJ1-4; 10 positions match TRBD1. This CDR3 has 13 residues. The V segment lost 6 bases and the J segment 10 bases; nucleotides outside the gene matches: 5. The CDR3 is CASSSTGGGKLFF. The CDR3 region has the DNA TGTGCCAGCAGCTCGACAGGGGGCGGAAAACTGTTTTTT.

The CDR3 sequence is CASSSTSAGANVLTF. The CDR3 nucleotides read TGCGCCAGCAGCTCTACTAGCGCTGGGGCCAACGTCCTGACTTTC. This chain links TRBV5-1 with TRBJ2-6; TRBD2 matches 7 bases. Looked up from germline, CDR1 is SGHRS and CDR2 is YFSETQ. CDR3 size: 15 residues. Trimming at V came to 3 bases and at J to 2 bases, leaving 2 bases not matched to a gene. Looking up the rest from reference TRBV5-1 and TRBJ2-6 gives the full variable domain: KAGVTQTPRYLIKTRGQQVTLSCSPISGHRSVSWYQQTPGQGLQFLFEYFSETQRNKGNFPGRFSGRQFSNSRSEMNVSTLELGDSALYLCASSSTSAGANVLTFGAGSRLTVL.

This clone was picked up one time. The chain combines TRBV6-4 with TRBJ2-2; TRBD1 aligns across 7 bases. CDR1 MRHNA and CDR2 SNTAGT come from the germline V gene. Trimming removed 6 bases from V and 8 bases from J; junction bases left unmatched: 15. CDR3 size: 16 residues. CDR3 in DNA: TGTGCCAGCAGCCCTGACAGGGCGACCGGGCAGGGGGAGCTGTTTTTT. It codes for CASSPDRATGQGELFF.

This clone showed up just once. The CDR3, as DNA: TGTGCCAGCAGCCCCCGTCGGGGTGCGGGGGGAGAGACCCAGTACTTC. Translated: CASSPRRGAGGETQYF. This chain joins TRBV9 and TRBJ2-5, with TRBD2 identical over 8 bases. Germline V gene sequence: CDR1 SGDLS, CDR2 YYNGEE. Trimming removed 4 bases from V and 4 bases from J; junction bases left unmatched: 12. The CDR3 is 16 amino acids.

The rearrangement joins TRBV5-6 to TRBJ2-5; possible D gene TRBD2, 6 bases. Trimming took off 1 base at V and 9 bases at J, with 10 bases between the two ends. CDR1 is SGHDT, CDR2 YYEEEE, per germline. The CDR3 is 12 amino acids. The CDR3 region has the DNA TGTGCCAGCAGCTTGCGGGAGCTGGCCCAGTACTTC. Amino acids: CASSLRELAQYF. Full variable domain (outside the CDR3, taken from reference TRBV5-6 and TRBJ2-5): DAGVTQSPTHLIKTRGQQVTLRCSPKSGHDTVSWYQQALGQGPQFIFQYYEEEERQRGNFPDRFSGHQFPNYSSELNVNALLLGDSALYLCASSLRELAQYFGPGTRLLVL.

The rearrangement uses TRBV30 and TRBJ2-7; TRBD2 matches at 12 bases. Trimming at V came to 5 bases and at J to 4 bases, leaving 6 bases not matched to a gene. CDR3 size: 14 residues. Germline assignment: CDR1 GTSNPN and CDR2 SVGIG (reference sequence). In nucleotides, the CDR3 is TGTGCCTGGTCTTGGGGGACTAGCGGGTACGAGCAGTACTTC. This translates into CAWSWGTSGYEQYF.

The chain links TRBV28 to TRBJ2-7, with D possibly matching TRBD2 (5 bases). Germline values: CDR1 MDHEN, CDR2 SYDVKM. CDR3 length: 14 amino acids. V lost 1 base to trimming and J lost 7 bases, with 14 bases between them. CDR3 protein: CASSLYGERYEQYF. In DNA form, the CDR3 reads TGTGCCAGCAGTTTATACGGGGAGCGTTATGAGCAGTACTTC.

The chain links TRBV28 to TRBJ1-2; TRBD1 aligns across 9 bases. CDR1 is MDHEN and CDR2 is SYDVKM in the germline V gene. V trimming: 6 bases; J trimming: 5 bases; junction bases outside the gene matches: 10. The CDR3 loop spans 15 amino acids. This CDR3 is CASRPTGGRGYGYTF. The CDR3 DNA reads TGTGCCAGCAGACCTACAGGGGGCCGGGGATATGGCTACACCTTC.

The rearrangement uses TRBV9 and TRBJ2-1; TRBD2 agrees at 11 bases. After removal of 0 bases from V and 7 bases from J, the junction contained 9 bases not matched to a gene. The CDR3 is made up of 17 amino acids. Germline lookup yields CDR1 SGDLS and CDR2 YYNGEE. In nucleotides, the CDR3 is TGTGCCAGCAGCGTAGGTTACCTAGCGGGGGGTTTAAATGAGCAGTTCTTC. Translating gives CASSVGYLAGGLNEQFF.

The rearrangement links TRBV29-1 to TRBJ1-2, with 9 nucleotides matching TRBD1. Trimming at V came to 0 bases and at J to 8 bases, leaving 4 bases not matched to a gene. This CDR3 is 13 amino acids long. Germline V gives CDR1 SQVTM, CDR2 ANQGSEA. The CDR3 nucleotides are TGCAGCGTTGAAGAGGGACAGGGAAGGGGCTACACCTTC. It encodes CSVEEGQGRGYTF. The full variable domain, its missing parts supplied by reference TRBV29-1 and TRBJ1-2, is SAVISQKPSRDICQRGTSLTIQCQVDSQVTMMFWYRQQPGQSLTLIATANQGSEATYESGFVIDKFPISRPNLTFSTLTVSNMSPEDSSIYLCSVEEGQGRGYTFGSGTRLTVV.